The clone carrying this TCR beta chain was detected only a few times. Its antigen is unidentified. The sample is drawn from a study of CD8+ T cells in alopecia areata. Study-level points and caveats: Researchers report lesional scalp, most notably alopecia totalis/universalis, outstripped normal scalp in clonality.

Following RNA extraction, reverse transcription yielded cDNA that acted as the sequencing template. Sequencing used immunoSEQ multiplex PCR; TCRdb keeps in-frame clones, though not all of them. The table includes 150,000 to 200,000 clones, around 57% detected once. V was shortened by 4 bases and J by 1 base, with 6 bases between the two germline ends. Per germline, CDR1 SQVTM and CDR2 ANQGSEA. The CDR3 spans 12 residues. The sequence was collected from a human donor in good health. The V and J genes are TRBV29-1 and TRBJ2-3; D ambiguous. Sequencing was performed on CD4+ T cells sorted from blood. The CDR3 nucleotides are TGCAGCGTTGCTCGGGGCACAGATACGCAGTATTTT. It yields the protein CSVARGTDTQYF.